This T cell receptor (beta chain) was retrieved from a study of shared clonotypes between healthy human individuals. CD45RO negativity and positive selection for CCR7 defined naive CD8 cells, a population that excluded terminally differentiated effector memory CD45RA+ cells. Assay: immunoSEQ multiplex PCR; the TCRdb copy retains only in-frame clones and omits some. The sample holds around 2.1 million clones, under 95% seen once. Trimming cost V 0 bases and J 0 bases, with 9 bases left between them. The germline CDR1 and CDR2 sequences are SGHAT and FQNNGV. The CDR3 sequence is 15 residues long. The rearrangement uses TRBV11-2 and TRBJ2-7; D is unclear. The sequencing sample was made of naive CD8+ T cells from PBMCs. The receptor's source is a man in his late teens or twenties in good health. Some clones in this sample may be carry-over from other donors' samples. The DNA for the CDR3 is TGTGCCAGCAGCTTAGATCGGCAGCCCTCCTACGAGCAGTACTTC. Amino acids: CASSLDRQPSYEQYF.